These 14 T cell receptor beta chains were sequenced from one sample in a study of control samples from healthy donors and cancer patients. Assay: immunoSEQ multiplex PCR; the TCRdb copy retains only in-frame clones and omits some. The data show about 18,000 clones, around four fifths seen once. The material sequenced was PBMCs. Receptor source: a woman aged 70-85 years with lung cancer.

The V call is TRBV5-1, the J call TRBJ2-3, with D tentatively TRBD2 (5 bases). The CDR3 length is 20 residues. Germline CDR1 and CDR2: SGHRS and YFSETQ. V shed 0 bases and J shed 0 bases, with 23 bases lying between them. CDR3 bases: TGCGCCAGCAGCTTGGAGCCAGCGGCGAGAATACAGTCTAGCACAGATACGCAGTATTTT. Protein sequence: CASSLEPAARIQSSTDTQYF.

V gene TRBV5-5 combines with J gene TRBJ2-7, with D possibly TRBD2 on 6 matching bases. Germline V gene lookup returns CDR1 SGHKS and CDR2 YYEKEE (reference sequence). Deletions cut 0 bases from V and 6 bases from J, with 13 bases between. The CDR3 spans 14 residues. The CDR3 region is CASSLVAGSPEQYF. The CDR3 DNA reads TGTGCCAGCAGCTTGGTGGCGGGGAGCCCCGAGCAGTACTTC.

The CDR3 spells CASSLGTGLGPLHF. CDR3 bases: TGCGCCAGCAGCTTGGGAACAGGTTTGGGCCCCCTCCACTTT. V gene TRBV5-1 combines with J gene TRBJ1-6, with D possibly being TRBD1 (5 bases). This CDR3 is 14 amino acids long. Germline V CDR1 and CDR2: SGHRS, YFSETQ. The V end lost 0 bases, the J end lost 13 bases, and 14 bases lay between the germline ends.

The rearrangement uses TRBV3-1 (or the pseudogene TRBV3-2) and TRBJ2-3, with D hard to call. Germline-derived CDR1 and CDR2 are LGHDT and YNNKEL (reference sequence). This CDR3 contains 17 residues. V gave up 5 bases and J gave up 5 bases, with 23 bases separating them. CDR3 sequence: CASSKRFPICLQDTQYF. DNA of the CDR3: TGTGCCAGCAGCAAGCGATTTCCCATTTGTCTGCAAGATACGCAGTATTTT.

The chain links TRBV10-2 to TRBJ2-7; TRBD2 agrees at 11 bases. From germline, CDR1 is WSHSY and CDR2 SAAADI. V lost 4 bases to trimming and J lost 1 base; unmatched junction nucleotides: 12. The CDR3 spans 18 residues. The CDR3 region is CASSAGGLAEFPSYEQYF. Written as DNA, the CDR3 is TGCGCCAGCAGTGCGGGGGGACTAGCGGAATTCCCGTCCTACGAGCAGTACTTC.

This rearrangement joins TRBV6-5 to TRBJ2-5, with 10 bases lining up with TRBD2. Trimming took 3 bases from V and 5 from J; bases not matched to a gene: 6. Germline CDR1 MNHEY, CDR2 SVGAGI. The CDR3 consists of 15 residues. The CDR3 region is CASSYRRTSGETQYF. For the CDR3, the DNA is TGTGCCAGCAGTTATCGCCGGACTAGCGGTGAGACCCAGTACTTC.

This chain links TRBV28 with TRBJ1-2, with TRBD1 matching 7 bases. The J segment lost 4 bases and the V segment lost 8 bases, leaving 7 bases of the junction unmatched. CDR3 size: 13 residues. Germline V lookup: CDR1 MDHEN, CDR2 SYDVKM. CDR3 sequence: CASGLQGPYGYTF. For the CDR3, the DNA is TGTGCCAGCGGCTTACAGGGGCCCTATGGCTACACCTTC.

The CDR3 loop reads CASSLDSTDTQYF. The CDR3 nucleotides read TGTGCCAGCAGCCTGGACAGCACAGATACGCAGTATTTT. The V call is TRBV5-6, the J call TRBJ2-3; no clear D. The length of the CDR3 is 13 residues. Germline V CDR1 and CDR2: SGHDT, YYEEEE. Trimming took 4 bases from V and 0 from J, leaving 6 bases between them.

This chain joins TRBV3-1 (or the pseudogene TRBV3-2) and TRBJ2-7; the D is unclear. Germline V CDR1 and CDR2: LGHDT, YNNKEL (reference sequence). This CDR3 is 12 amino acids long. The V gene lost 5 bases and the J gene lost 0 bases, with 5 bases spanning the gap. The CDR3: CASSSHSYEQYF. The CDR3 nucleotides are TGTGCCAGCAGCTCTCACTCCTACGAGCAGTACTTC.

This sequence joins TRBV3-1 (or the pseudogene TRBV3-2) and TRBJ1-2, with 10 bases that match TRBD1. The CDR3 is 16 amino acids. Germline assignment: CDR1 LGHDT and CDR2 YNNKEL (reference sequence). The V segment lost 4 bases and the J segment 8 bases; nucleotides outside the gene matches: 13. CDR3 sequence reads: CASSPGQGLLLGGYTF. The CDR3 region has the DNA TGTGCCAGCAGCCCGGGACAGGGGCTGCTTCTGGGCGGCTACACCTTC.

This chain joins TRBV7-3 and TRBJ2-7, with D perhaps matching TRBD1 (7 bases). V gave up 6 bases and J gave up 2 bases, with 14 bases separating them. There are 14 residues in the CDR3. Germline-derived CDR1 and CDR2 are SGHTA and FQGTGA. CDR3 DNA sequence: TGTGCCAGCAGTTCAGGGGGGCCGCCCTACGAGCAGTACTTC. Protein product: CASSSGGPPYEQYF.

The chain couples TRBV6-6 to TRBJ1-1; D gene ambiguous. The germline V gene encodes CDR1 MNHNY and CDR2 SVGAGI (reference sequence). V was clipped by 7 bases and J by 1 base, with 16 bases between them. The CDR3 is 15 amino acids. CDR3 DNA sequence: TGTGCCAGCACTTTACCGGAATCTCGGAACACTGAAGCTTTCTTT. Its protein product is CASTLPESRNTEAFF.

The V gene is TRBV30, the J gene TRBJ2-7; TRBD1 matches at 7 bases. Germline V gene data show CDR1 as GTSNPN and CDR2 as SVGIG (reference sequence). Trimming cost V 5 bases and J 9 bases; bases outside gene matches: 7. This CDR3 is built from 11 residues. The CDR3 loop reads CAWDTGELQYF. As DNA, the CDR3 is TGTGCCTGGGATACAGGGGAGCTGCAGTACTTC.

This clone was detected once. The CDR3 reads CASSETERDSGELFF. The CDR3 bases are TGTGCCAGCAGTGAAACGGAGCGGGACTCCGGGGAGCTGTTTTTT. The chain links TRBV2 to TRBJ2-2, with 7 bases identical to TRBD2. V lost 2 bases and J lost 6; bases outside the gene matches: 6. There are 15 residues in the CDR3. From germline, CDR1 is SNHLY and CDR2 FYNNEI.